Detailed here is one T cell receptor beta chain. CDR3 length: 14 residues. Trimming at V came to 2 bases and at J to 6 bases, leaving 2 bases not matched to a gene. CDR1 and CDR2 (germline): GTSNPN, SVGIG (reference sequence). The data are from a study of spatial heterogeneity in lung cancer. TCRdb recomputed calls from the 5' RACE reads with MiXCR, one row per CDR3 protein. This table has more than 35,000 distinct CDR3 sequences, approximately 5.2% appearing once. Specified time point: sample taken at primary tumor resection. TCRs were sequenced from unsorted whole RNA of tumor, nontumor lung or PBMC. The donor group consisted of around 70 patients who had untreated, early-stage non-small cell lung cancer.

The clonotype was recovered from a female donor with early-stage non-small cell lung cancer. This chain uses TRBV30 with TRBJ2-7; 15 bases are a match to TRBD2. This specimen was PBMCs, taken at surgery. The CDR3 DNA reads TGTGCCTGGAGTTGGACTAGCGGGGGGGCCGAGCAGTACTTC. It encodes CAWSWTSGGAEQYF.